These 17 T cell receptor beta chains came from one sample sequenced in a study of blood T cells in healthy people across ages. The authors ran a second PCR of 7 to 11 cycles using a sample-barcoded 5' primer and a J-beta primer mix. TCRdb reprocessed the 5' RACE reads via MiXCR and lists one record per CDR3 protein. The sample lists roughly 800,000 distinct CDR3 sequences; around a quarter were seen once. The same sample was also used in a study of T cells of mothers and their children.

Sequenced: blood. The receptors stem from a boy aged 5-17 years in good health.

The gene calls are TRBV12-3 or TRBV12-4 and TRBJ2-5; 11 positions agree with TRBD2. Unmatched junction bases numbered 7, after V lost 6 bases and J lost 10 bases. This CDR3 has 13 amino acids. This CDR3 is CASRHSGGASQYF. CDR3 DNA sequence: TGTGCCAGCAGACATAGCGGGGGGGCTAGCCAGTACTTC.

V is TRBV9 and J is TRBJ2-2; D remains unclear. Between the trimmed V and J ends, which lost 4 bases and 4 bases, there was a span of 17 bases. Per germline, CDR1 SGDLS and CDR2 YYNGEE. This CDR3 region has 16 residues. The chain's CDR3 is CASSPRASFGTGELFF. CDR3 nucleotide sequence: TGTGCCAGCAGCCCCCGGGCGAGCTTCGGCACCGGGGAGCTGTTTTTT.

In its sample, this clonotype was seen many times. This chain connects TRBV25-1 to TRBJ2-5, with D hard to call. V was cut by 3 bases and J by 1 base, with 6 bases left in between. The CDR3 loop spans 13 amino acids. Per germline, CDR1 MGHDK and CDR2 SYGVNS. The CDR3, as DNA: TGTGCCAGCAGTGATAGGAGCCAAGAGACCCAGTACTTC. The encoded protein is CASSDRSQETQYF.

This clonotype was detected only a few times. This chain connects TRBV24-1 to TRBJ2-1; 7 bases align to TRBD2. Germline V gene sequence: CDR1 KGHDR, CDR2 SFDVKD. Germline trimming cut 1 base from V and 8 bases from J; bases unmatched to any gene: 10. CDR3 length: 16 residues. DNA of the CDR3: TGTGCCACCAGTGATTTAATGAGCGGGGTCGGCTATGAGCAGTTCTTC. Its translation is CATSDLMSGVGYEQFF.

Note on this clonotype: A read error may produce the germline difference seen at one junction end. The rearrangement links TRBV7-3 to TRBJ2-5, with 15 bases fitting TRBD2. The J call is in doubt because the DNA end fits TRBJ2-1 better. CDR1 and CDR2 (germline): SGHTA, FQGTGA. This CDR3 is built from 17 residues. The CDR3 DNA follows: TGCGCCAGCAGCCCGCGGACTAGCGGGGGGGTTCTGAATGAGCAGTTCTTC. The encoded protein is CASSPRTSGGVLNEQFF.

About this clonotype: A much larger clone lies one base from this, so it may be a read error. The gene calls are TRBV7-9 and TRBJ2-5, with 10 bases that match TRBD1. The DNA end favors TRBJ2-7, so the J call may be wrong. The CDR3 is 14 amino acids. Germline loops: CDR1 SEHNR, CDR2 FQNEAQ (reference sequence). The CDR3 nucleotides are TGTGCCAGCAGCTTGGACAGGGGGGACTACGAGCAGTACTTC. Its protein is CASSLDRGDYEQYF.

Here the CDR3 reads CSAGGGQGSDEQYF. CDR3 nucleotides: TGCAGCGCCGGAGGGGGACAGGGTTCCGACGAGCAGTACTTC. The rearrangement joins TRBV29-1 to TRBJ2-7; 9 nucleotides agree with TRBD1. The germline V gene encodes CDR1 SQVTM and CDR2 ANQGSEA. This CDR3 contains 14 residues. V was clipped by 7 bases and J by 5 bases; unmatched bases: 12.

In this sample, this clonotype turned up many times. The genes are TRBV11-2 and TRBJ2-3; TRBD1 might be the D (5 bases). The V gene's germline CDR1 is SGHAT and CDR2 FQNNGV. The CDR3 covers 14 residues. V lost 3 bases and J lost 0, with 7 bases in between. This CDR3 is CASSLGRSTDTQYF. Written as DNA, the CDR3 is TGTGCCAGCAGCTTGGGGCGGAGCACAGATACGCAGTATTTT. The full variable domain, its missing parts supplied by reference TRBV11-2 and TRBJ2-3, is EAGVAQSPRYKIIEKRQSVAFWCNPISGHATLYWYQQILGQGPKLLIQFQNNGVVDDSQLPKDRFSAERLKGVDSTLKIQPAKLEDSAVYLCASSLGRSTDTQYFGPGTRLTVL.

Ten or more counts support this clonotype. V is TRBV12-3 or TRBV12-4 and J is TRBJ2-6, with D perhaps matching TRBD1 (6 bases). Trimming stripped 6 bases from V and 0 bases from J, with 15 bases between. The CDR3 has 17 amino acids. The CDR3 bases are TGTGCCAGCAGCCTGGGGACATGGGGCTCTGGGGCCAACGTCCTGACTTTC. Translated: CASSLGTWGSGANVLTF.

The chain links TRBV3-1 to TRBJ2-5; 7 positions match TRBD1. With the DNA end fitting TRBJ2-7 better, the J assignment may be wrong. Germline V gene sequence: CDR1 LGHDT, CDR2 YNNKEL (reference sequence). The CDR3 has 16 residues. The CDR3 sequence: CASSHPGQAANYEQYF. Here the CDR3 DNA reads TGTGCCAGCAGCCACCCAGGACAGGCCGCCAACTACGAGCAGTACTTC.

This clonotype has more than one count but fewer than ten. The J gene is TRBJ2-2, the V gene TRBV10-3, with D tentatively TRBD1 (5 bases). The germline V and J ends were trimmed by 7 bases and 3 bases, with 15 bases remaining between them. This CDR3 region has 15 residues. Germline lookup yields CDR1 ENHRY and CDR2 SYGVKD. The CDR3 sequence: CAIKGQGTDTGELFF. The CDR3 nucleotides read TGTGCCATCAAAGGCCAGGGCACAGACACCGGGGAGCTGTTTTTT.

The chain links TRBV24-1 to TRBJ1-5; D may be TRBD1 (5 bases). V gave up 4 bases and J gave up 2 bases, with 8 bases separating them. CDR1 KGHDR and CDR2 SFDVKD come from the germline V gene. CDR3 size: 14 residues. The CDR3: CATSDPGGNQPQHF. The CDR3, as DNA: TGTGCCACCAGTGACCCGGGGGGCAATCAGCCCCAGCATTTT.

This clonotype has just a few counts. This CDR3 is CASSSGAGAQETQYF. The CDR3 DNA reads TGTGCCAGCAGCTCGGGAGCGGGGGCGCAAGAGACCCAGTACTTC. The gene calls are TRBV5-4 and TRBJ2-5, with 8 bases fitting TRBD2. Germline V gene data show CDR1 as SGHNT and CDR2 as YYREEE (reference sequence). V shed 3 bases and J 2 bases; nucleotides not matched to a gene: 6. The CDR3 consists of 15 residues.

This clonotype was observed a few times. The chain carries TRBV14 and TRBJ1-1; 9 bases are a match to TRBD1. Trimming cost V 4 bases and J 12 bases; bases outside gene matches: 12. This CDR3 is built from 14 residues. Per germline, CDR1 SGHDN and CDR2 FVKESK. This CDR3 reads CASSRKQGAPRTFF. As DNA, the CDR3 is TGTGCCAGCAGCCGGAAACAGGGGGCCCCTAGAACTTTCTTT.

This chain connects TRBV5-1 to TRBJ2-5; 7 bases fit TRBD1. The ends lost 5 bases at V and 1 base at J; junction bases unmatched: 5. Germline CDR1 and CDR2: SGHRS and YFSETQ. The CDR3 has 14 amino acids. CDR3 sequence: CASRTGSSQETQYF. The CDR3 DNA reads TGCGCCAGCAGGACAGGGTCAAGCCAAGAGACCCAGTACTTC.

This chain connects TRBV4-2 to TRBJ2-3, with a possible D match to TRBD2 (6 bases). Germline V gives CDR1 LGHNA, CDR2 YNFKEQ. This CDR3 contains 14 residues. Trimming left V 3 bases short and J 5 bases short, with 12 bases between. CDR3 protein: CASSQREAGDTQYF. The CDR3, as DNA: TGTGCCAGCAGCCAGAGGGAGGCTGGAGATACGCAGTATTTT.

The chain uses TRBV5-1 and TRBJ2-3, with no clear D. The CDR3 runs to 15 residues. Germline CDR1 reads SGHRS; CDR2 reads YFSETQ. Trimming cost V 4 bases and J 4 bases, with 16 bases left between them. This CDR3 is CASSQPGGRADTQYF. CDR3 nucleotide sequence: TGCGCCAGCAGCCAACCGGGCGGACGGGCAGATACGCAGTATTTT.